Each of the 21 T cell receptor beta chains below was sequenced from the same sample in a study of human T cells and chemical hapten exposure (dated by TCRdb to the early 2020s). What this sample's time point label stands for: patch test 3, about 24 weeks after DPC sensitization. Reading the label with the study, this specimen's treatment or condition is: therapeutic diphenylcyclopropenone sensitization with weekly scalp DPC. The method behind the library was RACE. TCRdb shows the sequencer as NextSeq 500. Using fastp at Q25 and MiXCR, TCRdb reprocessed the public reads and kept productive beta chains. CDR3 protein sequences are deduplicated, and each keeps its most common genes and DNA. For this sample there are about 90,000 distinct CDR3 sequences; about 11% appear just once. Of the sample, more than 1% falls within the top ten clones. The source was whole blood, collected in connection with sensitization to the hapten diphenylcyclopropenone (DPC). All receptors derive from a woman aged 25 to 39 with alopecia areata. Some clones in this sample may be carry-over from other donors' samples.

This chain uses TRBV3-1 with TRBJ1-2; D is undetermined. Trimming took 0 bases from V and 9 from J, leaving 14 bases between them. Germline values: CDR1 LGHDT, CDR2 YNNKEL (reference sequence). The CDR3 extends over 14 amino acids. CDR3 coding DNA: TGTGCCAGCAGCCAAGAGGGTCAGGTGAAAAGCTACACCTTC. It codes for CASSQEGQVKSYTF.

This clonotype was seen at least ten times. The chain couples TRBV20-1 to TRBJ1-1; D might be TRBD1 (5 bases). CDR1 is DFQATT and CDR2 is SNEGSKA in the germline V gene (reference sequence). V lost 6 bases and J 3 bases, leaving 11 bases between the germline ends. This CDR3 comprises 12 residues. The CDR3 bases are TGCAGTGCGAGATTCAGGGACACTGAAGCTTTCTTT. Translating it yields CSARFRDTEAFF.

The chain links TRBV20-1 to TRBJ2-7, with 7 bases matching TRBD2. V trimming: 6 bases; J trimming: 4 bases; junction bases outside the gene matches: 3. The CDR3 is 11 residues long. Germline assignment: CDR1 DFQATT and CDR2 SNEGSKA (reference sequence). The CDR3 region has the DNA TGCAGTGCGGCGGGGGTATACGAGCAGTACGTC. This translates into CSAAGVYEQYV.

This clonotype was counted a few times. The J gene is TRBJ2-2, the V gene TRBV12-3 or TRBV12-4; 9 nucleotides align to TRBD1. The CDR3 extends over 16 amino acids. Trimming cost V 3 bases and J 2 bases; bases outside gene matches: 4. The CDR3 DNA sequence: TGTGCCAGCAGTTTTCAGACAGGGGGAAACACCGGGGAGCTGTTTTTT. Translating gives CASSFQTGGNTGELFF.

The CDR3 sequence: CATLYEQYV. CDR3 nucleotides: TGTGCCACCTTGTACGAGCAGTACGTC. The V call is TRBV21-1, the J call TRBJ2-7. TRBV21-1 is termed a pseudogene. The CDR3 has 9 residues.

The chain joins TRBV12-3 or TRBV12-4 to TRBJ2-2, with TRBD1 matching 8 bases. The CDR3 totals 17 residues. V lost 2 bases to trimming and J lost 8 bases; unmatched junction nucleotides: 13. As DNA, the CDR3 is TGTGCCAGCAGTTTACTAGGGGACAGGATCCTCCGGGGGGAGCTGTTTTTT. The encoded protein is CASSLLGDRILRGELFF.

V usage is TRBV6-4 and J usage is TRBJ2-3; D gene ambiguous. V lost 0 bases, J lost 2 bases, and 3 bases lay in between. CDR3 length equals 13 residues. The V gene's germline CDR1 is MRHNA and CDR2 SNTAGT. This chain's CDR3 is CASSDSPTDTQYF. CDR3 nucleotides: TGTGCCAGCAGTGACTCCCCCACAGATACGCAGTATTTT.

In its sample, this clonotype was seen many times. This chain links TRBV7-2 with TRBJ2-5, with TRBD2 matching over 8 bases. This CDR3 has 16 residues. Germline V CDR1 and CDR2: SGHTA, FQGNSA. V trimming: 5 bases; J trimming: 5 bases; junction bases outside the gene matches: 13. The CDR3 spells CASSQRGGLALETQYF. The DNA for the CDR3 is TGTGCCAGCAGCCAACGGGGAGGACTAGCCCTGGAGACCCAGTACTTC. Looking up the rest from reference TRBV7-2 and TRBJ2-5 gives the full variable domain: GAGVSQSPSNKVTEKGKDVELRCDPISGHTALYWYRQSLGQGLEFLIYFQGNSAPDKSGLPSDRFSAERTGGSVSTLTIQRTQQEDSAVYLCASSQRGGLALETQYFGPGTRLLVL.

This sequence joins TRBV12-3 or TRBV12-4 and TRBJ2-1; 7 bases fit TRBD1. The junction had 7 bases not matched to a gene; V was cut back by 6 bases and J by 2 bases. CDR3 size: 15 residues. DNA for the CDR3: TGTGCCAGCAGCCTCCGGGACAGAGCCTACAATGAGCAGTTCTTC. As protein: CASSLRDRAYNEQFF.

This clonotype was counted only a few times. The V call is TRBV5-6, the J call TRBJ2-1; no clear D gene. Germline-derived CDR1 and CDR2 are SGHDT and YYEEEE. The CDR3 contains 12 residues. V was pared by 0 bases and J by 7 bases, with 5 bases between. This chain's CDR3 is CASSLVANEQFF. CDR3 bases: TGTGCCAGCAGCTTGGTCGCGAATGAGCAGTTCTTC.

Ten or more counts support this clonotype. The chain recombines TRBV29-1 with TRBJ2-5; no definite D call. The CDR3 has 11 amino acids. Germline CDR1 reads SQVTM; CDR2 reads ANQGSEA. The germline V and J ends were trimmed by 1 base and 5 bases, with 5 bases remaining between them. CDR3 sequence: CSVEVGETQYF. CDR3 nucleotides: TGCAGCGTTGAAGTCGGGGAGACCCAGTACTTC. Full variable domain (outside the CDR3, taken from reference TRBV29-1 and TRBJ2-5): SAVISQKPSRDICQRGTSLTIQCQVDSQVTMMFWYRQQPGQSLTLIATANQGSEATYESGFVIDKFPISRPNLTFSTLTVSNMSPEDSSIYLCSVEVGETQYFGPGTRLLVL.

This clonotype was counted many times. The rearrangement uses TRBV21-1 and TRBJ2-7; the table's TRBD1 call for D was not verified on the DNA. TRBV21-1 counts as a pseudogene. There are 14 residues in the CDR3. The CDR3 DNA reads TGTGCCAGCAGCAAGAAGTTGGACAGCTACGAGCAGTACGTC. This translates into CASSKKLDSYEQYV.

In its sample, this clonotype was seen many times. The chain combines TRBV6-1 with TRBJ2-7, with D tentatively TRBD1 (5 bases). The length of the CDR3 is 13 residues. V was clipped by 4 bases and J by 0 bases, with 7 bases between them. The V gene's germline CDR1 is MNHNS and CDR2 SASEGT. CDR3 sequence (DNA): TGTGCCAGCAGTGGGACACCCTCCTACGAGCAGTACTTC. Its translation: CASSGTPSYEQYF.

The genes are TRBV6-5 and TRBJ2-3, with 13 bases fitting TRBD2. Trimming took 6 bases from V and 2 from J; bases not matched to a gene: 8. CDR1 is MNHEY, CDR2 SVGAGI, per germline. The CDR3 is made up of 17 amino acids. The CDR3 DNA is TGTGCCAGCAGCTCGACTAGCGGGAGGTGGTTCACAGATACGCAGTATTTT. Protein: CASSSTSGRWFTDTQYF.

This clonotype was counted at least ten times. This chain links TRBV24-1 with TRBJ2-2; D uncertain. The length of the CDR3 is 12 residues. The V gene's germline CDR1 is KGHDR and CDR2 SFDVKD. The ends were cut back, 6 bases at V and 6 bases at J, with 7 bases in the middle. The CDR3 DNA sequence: TGTGCCACCAGTCCTAAACCCGGGGAGCTGTTTTTT. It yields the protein CATSPKPGELFF.

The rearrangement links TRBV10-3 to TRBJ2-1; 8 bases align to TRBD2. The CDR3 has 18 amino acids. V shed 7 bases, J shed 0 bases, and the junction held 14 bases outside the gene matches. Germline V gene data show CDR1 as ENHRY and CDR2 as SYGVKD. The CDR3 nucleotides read TGTGCCATCAAGGTCAGCGGGGGCGGCGGAGGCTCCTACAATGAGCAGTTCTTC. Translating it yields CAIKVSGGGGGSYNEQFF.

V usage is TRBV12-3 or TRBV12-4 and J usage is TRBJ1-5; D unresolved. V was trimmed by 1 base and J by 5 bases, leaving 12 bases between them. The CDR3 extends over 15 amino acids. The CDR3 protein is CASSLGRRSYQPQHF. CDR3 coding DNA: TGTGCCAGCAGTTTAGGGCGTAGGAGTTATCAGCCCCAGCATTTT.

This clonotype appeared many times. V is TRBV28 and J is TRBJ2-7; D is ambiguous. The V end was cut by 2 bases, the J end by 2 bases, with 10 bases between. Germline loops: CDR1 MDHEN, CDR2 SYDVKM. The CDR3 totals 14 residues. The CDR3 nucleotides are TGTGCCAGCAGTTTAGTCGATAAACCCTACGAGCAGTACTTC. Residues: CASSLVDKPYEQYF. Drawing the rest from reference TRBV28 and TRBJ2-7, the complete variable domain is DVKVTQSSRYLVKRTGEKVFLECVQDMDHENMFWYRQDPGLGLRLIYFSYDVKMKEKGDIPEGYSVSREKKERFSLILESASTNQTSMYLCASSLVDKPYEQYFGPGTRLTVT.

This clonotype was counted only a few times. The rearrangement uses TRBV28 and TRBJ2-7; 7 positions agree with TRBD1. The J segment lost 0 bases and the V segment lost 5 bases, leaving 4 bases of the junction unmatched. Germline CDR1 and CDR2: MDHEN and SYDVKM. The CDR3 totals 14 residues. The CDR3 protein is CASSPDRDSYEQYF. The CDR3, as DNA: TGTGCCAGCAGTCCCGACAGGGACTCCTACGAGCAGTACTTC.

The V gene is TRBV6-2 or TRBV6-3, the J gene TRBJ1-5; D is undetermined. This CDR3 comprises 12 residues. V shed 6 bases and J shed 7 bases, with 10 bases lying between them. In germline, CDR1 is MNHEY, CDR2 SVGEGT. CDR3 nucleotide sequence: TGTGCCAGCAGCTCCTTTGGACAGCCCCAGCATTTT. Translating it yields CASSSFGQPQHF.

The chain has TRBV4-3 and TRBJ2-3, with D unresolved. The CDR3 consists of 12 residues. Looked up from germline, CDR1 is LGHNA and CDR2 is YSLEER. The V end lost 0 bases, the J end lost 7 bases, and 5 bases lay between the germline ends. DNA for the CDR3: TGCGCCAGCAGCCAAGACGAGAATACGCAGTATTTT. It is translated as CASSQDENTQYF.